This TCR beta chain was identified during a study of blood T cell repertoires in COVID-19. Study as a whole: Spain, Italy and the United States supplied samples that represented acute and convalescent COVID-19. T cells, B-cell-depleted T cells, or PBMCs supplied cDNA or gDNA.

In the original analysis: The authors estimated nucleated cell counts from reference gene primer amplification. The repertoire was sequenced with immunoSEQ multiplex PCR; TCRdb's copy has only in-frame clones and lacks some. V, J and clone size are those of that table, while D and trimming were read from the DNA. The sample gives about 400,000 clones, more than 80% of which show up once; roughly 1.2% is in the top ten. The CDR3 consists of 14 residues. After removal of 8 bases from V and 2 bases from J, the junction contained 7 bases not matched to a gene. Germline CDR1 and CDR2: MNHEY and SVGAGI. Source material: peripheral blood. The sequence derives from a man in his forties or fifties with acute or convalescent COVID-19. The chain combines TRBV6-5 with TRBJ2-7; 9 nucleotides agree with TRBD1. The DNA of the CDR3 is TGTGCCAGCCAGGAGGACAGGGGCACCTACGAGCAGTACTTC. Its protein is CASQEDRGTYEQYF.